The T cell receptor beta chain described here comes from a study of blood T cell repertoires in COVID-19. Whole-study context: PBMCs, B-cell-depleted T cells, or T cells were the source of the cDNA or gDNA that made up the material.

Participant age was roughly 18 to 90 years, and participants resided in fewer than 25 US areas. Participants' own reports of clinical history determined their cohort assignment. J was trimmed by 3 bases and V by 5 bases; bases with no gene match: 4. This CDR3 is 14 amino acids long. Germline lookup yields CDR1 SEHNR and CDR2 FQNEAQ (reference sequence). The assay was immunoSEQ multiplex PCR, and TCRdb's table has in-frame clones only and misses some. The data hold 200,000 to 250,000 clones, with approximately 92% observed a single time. Sequenced input: PBMCs or T cells enriched from blood (not recorded which). V usage is TRBV7-9 and J usage is TRBJ1-5; 7 bases fit TRBD1. The TCR comes from a woman between 18 and 30 years old in a cohort exposed to, infected with or recovered from COVID-19 (not recorded which). DNA for the CDR3: TGTGCCAGCAGCCTAACAGGGGTCAATCAGCCCCAGCATTTT. This gives the protein CASSLTGVNQPQHF.